The 22 T cell receptor beta chains given below trace back to one sample, sequenced in a study of cytomegalovirus exposure and HLA in healthy donors. Some clones are missing from TCRdb's copy, which holds only in-frame ones; the method was immunoSEQ multiplex PCR. The table shows 250,000 to 400,000 clones, with 70% to 90% occurring only once. Sequencing was done on a sample of PBMCs. The receptors derive from a young man in good health and CMV-seronegative.

CDR3 nucleotides: TGTGCCAGCAGCCCCGAGGCCCTTAACTATGGCTACACCTTC. This translates into CASSPEALNYGYTF. The genes are TRBV5-4 and TRBJ1-2; D is unresolved. The germline V gene has CDR1 SGHNT and CDR2 YYREEE (reference sequence). The CDR3 totals 14 residues. Deletions cut 4 bases from V and 1 base from J, with 11 bases between.

J is TRBJ1-1 and V is TRBV30; D remains unclear. CDR1 is GTSNPN and CDR2 is SVGIG in the germline V gene (reference sequence). The CDR3 has 11 residues. Trimming removed 3 bases from V and 5 bases from J, with 7 bases in between. The CDR3 reads CAWRRATEAFF. DNA of the CDR3: TGTGCCTGGAGGAGGGCGACTGAAGCTTTCTTT.

This clone was detected only a few times. J is TRBJ2-5 and V is TRBV19; no clear D. Germline CDR1 is LNHDA and CDR2 is SQIVND (reference sequence). V lost 5 bases and J 4 bases, leaving 14 bases between the germline ends. The CDR3 sequence is 14 residues long. CDR3 protein: CASSELSSIETQYF. The CDR3, as DNA: TGTGCCAGTAGTGAATTGAGCTCGATAGAGACCCAGTACTTC.

The chain uses TRBV19 and TRBJ1-4; D not certain. The CDR3 is made up of 15 amino acids. In germline, CDR1 is LNHDA, CDR2 SQIVND (reference sequence). Trimming left V 3 bases short and J 1 base short, with 9 bases between. The CDR3 DNA is TGTGCCAGTAGTATTCCGGCAGGAACTAATGAAAAACTGTTTTTT. Protein: CASSIPAGTNEKLFF.

The rearrangement uses TRBV6-5 and TRBJ1-2; TRBD1 matches 9 bases. The CDR3 covers 13 residues. The junction had 4 bases not matched to a gene; V was cut back by 7 bases and J by 4 bases. The germline CDR1 and CDR2 sequences are MNHEY and SVGAGI. The CDR3 bases are TGTGCCAGCAATAAACAGGGGGCCTATGGCTACACCTTC. This encodes CASNKQGAYGYTF.

The J gene is TRBJ1-1, the V gene TRBV5-8, with D possibly matching TRBD1 (5 bases). Trimming shortened V by 1 base and J by 1 base, and 8 bases separated the two germline ends. The CDR3 has 14 residues. Germline-derived CDR1 and CDR2 are SGHTS and YDEGEE. In DNA, the CDR3 is TGTGCCAGCAGCTTGTACAGGACGAACACTGAAGCTTTCTTT. Protein: CASSLYRTNTEAFF.

The CDR3 loop reads CASSPGLAGGRQFF. The CDR3 DNA follows: TGTGCCAGCAGCCCGGGACTAGCGGGGGGAAGGCAGTTCTTC. The chain has TRBV7-6 and TRBJ2-1, with 15 positions matching TRBD2. This CDR3 region has 14 residues. The germline V gene has CDR1 SGHVS and CDR2 FNYEAQ. Trimming removed 5 bases from V and 12 bases from J; junction bases left unmatched: 5. The entire variable domain, with the rest obtained from reference TRBV7-6 and TRBJ2-1, is as follows: GAGVSQSPRYKVTKRGQDVALRCDPISGHVSLYWYRQALGQGPEFLTYFNYEAQQDKSGLPNDRFSAERPEGSISTLTIQRTEQRDSAMYRCASSPGLAGGRQFFGPGTRLTVL.

The rearrangement uses TRBV19 and TRBJ1-5, with 8 bases that match TRBD1. This CDR3 region has 19 residues. The trim removed 3 bases at V and 0 bases at J, leaving 13 bases unmatched. Germline V lookup: CDR1 LNHDA, CDR2 SQIVND (reference sequence). The CDR3 DNA sequence: TGTGCCAGTAGTATCCCCAGGACAGGGAGGGCGTATAGCAATCAGCCCCAGCATTTT. This gives the protein CASSIPRTGRAYSNQPQHF.

The sample holds many counts of this clone. The chain carries TRBV4-3 and TRBJ2-7; TRBD2 aligns across 7 bases. CDR3 length equals 16 residues. CDR1 is LGHNA, CDR2 YSLEER, per germline. V lost 0 bases and J lost 1; bases outside the gene matches: 6. The CDR3 coding sequence is TGCGCCAGCAGCCAAGATTGGGGCGGGGGTTCCTACGAGCAGTACTTC. This translates into CASSQDWGGGSYEQYF.

This rearrangement joins TRBV5-1 to TRBJ2-3, with D possibly TRBD1 on 6 matching bases. This CDR3 has 15 residues. In germline, CDR1 is SGHRS, CDR2 YFSETQ. V dropped 3 bases and J dropped 0 bases, with 11 bases sitting between them. The CDR3 here is CASSYRDSSTDTQYF. The CDR3 bases are TGCGCCAGCAGCTACAGGGATTCGAGCACAGATACGCAGTATTTT. The full variable domain, with the rest looked up from reference TRBV5-1 and TRBJ2-3, is KAGVTQTPRYLIKTRGQQVTLSCSPISGHRSVSWYQQTPGQGLQFLFEYFSETQRNKGNFPGRFSGRQFSNSRSEMNVSTLELGDSALYLCASSYRDSSTDTQYFGPGTRLTVL.

This sequence joins TRBV9 and TRBJ2-7, with TRBD1 matching 9 bases. CDR3 length: 14 residues. Trimming cost V 4 bases and J 3 bases; bases outside gene matches: 5. Per germline, CDR1 SGDLS and CDR2 YYNGEE. As DNA, the CDR3 is TGTGCCAGCAGCCCGAGACAGGGGGGCTACGAGCAGTACTTC. Amino acids: CASSPRQGGYEQYF.

This chain connects TRBV11-2 to TRBJ2-5; D remains ambiguous. V gave up 2 bases and J gave up 7 bases, with 20 bases separating them. This CDR3 spans 16 amino acids. CDR1 is SGHAT, CDR2 FQNNGV, per germline. As DNA, the CDR3 is TGTGCCAGCAGCTTACTATCGAAAGCCAGTCAGGCGACCCAGTACTTC. The encoded protein is CASSLLSKASQATQYF.

The chain has TRBV5-4 and TRBJ1-1, with D possibly matching TRBD1 (6 bases). The CDR3 is 15 residues long. Germline CDR1 and CDR2: SGHNT and YYREEE (reference sequence). V dropped 2 bases and J dropped 5 bases, with 16 bases sitting between them. For the CDR3, the DNA is TGTGCCAGCAGCTTCGGACAGCCCCGAGGAACTGAAGCTTTCTTT. It encodes CASSFGQPRGTEAFF.

As concerns this clone: The same CDR3 also results from other DNA sequences found in this sample. V is TRBV11-2 and J is TRBJ2-5, with TRBD2 as a possible D gene (6 bases). Germline values: CDR1 SGHAT, CDR2 FQNNGV. The CDR3 consists of 14 residues. Trimming took off 5 bases at V and 2 bases at J, with 12 bases between the two ends. The CDR3 DNA follows: TGTGCCAGCAGCCCCCCCGCGGGGCAAGAGACCCAGTACTTC. This codes for CASSPPAGQETQYF. The full variable domain, rest sourced from reference TRBV11-2 and TRBJ2-5, is EAGVAQSPRYKIIEKRQSVAFWCNPISGHATLYWYQQILGQGPKLLIQFQNNGVVDDSQLPKDRFSAERLKGVDSTLKIQPAKLEDSAVYLCASSPPAGQETQYFGPGTRLLVL.

The V call is TRBV10-3, the J call TRBJ2-7, with 8 nucleotides matching TRBD1. J lost 6 bases, V lost 6 bases, and 7 bases had no gene match. The CDR3 has 13 residues. Germline CDR1 ENHRY, CDR2 SYGVKD. The DNA for the CDR3 is TGTGCCATCAGGGGGACAGGAGCAGGCGAGCAGTACTTC. Amino acid sequence: CAIRGTGAGEQYF.

The gene calls are TRBV6-1 and TRBJ2-7; TRBD1 matches 9 bases. Trimming at V came to 6 bases and at J to 4 bases, leaving 10 bases not matched to a gene. From germline, CDR1 is MNHNS and CDR2 SASEGT. The CDR3 spans 15 residues. CDR3 coding DNA: TGTGCCAGCAGCCCTTTGGACAGGGGCGTTTACGAGCAGTACTTC. Its protein is CASSPLDRGVYEQYF.

The CDR3 here is CASSKRTGDGTEAFF. In DNA form, the CDR3 reads TGCGCCAGCAGCAAACGGACAGGGGATGGGACTGAAGCTTTCTTT. The chain employs TRBV5-1 and TRBJ1-1; TRBD1 aligns across 9 bases. V lost 4 bases to trimming and J lost 5 bases; unmatched junction nucleotides: 9. This CDR3 contains 15 residues. Per germline, CDR1 SGHRS and CDR2 YFSETQ.

The CDR3 DNA is TGTGCCAGCAGCCCGACAGGGGGTCCACCTACAGATACGCAGTATTTT. Its translation is CASSPTGGPPTDTQYF. The chain uses TRBV7-8 and TRBJ2-3, with TRBD1 matching over 9 bases. J lost 3 bases, V lost 5 bases, and 9 bases had no gene match. The length of the CDR3 is 16 residues. Germline CDR1 SGHVS, CDR2 FQNEAQ. The full variable domain, in which reference TRBV7-8 and TRBJ2-3 provide the parts outside the CDR3, is GAGVSQSPRYKVAKRGQDVALRCDPISGHVSLFWYQQALGQGPEFLTYFQNEAQLDKSGLPSDRFFAERPEGSVSTLKIQRTQQEDSAVYLCASSPTGGPPTDTQYFGPGTRLTVL.

The chain recombines TRBV15 with TRBJ2-7, with D possibly matching TRBD1 (6 bases). This CDR3 spans 16 amino acids. Germline-derived CDR1 and CDR2 are LNHNV and YYDKDF (reference sequence). The V end was cut by 1 base, the J end by 3 bases, with 16 bases between. The CDR3 reads CATSRASGAHLYEQYF. The CDR3 DNA reads TGTGCCACCAGCAGAGCTTCAGGGGCCCACCTCTACGAGCAGTACTTC.

This clone showed up many times. The same CDR3 also results from other DNA sequences found in this sample. This chain joins TRBV6-1 and TRBJ2-3; 8 bases agree with TRBD2. The CDR3 spans 14 residues. V shed 5 bases and J 2 bases; nucleotides not matched to a gene: 3. Per the germline V gene, CDR1 is MNHNS and CDR2 is SASEGT. CDR3 nucleotides: TGTGCCAGCAGTCCTGGACTAGCCACAGATACGCAGTATTTT. Its translation is CASSPGLATDTQYF.

V and J are TRBV4-1 and TRBJ2-2, with D unresolved. Germline values: CDR1 MGHRA, CDR2 YSYEKL. The CDR3 length is 14 residues. The germline V and J ends were trimmed by 4 bases and 5 bases, with 11 bases remaining between them. CDR3 sequence: CASSRSGATGELFF. For the CDR3, the DNA is TGCGCCAGCAGCCGTTCGGGTGCAACCGGGGAGCTGTTTTTT.

The chain combines TRBV19 with TRBJ1-5, with 7 positions matching TRBD1. Germline values: CDR1 LNHDA, CDR2 SQIVND (reference sequence). CDR3 size: 16 residues. V dropped 5 bases and J dropped 2; count of bases not matched to a gene: 9. The chain's CDR3 is CASSSPGGTGNQPQHF. The CDR3 DNA reads as TGTGCCAGTAGTTCCCCGGGAGGGACAGGCAATCAGCCCCAGCATTTT.